A single sample is the source of the 14 T cell receptor beta chains below, sequenced in a study of cytomegalovirus exposure and HLA in healthy donors. Use of 60 Vbeta and 13 Jbeta primers characterized the PCR. TCRdb keeps only in-frame clones here, not all; method: immunoSEQ multiplex PCR. The sample carries more than 95,000 clones, over 75% recorded once. Material: PBMCs. Receptors were obtained from a man aged 55 to 70 in good health and CMV-seropositive.

The chain uses TRBV5-1 and TRBJ1-1, with D unclear. The V gene lost 2 bases and the J gene lost 3 bases, with 11 bases spanning the gap. Germline V gene sequence: CDR1 SGHRS, CDR2 YFSETQ. The CDR3 has 14 residues. The CDR3 bases are TGCGCCAGCAGCTTATACGGGCGGGACACTGAAGCTTTCTTT. This translates into CASSLYGRDTEAFF.

As regards this clone: Compared with germline, one end of the junction differs, possibly owing to a read error. The chain carries TRBV7-9 and TRBJ2-7, with 10 bases aligning to TRBD1. Germline V gene data show CDR1 as SEHNR and CDR2 as FQNEAQ (reference sequence). The CDR3 loop spans 15 amino acids. The CDR3 reads CSSSTRGQGDYEQYF. CDR3 coding DNA: TGTTCCAGCAGCACGCGAGGACAGGGGGACTACGAGCAGTACTTC.

The V call is TRBV7-6, the J call TRBJ1-3, with 8 bases aligning to TRBD1. The J segment lost 0 bases and the V segment lost 6 bases, leaving 10 bases of the junction unmatched. In germline, CDR1 is SGHVS, CDR2 FNYEAQ. There are 17 residues in the CDR3. This chain's CDR3 is CASSLYTGGISGNTIYF. The DNA of the CDR3 is TGTGCCAGCAGTTTGTACACAGGGGGGATCTCTGGAAACACCATATATTTT.

The V call is TRBV28, the J call TRBJ2-7; 9 bases align to TRBD1. Germline loops: CDR1 MDHEN, CDR2 SYDVKM. V lost 10 bases to trimming and J lost 5 bases; unmatched junction nucleotides: 9. This CDR3 is built from 13 residues. As DNA, the CDR3 is TGTGCCACCACCAGGACAGGGGAAGACGAGCAGTACTTC. Its translation: CATTRTGEDEQYF.

V usage is TRBV27 and J usage is TRBJ2-5, with 11 bases lining up with TRBD2. This CDR3 has 16 residues. In germline, CDR1 is MNHEY, CDR2 SMNVEV (reference sequence). The ends lost 6 bases at V and 1 base at J; junction bases unmatched: 7. The DNA for the CDR3 is TGTGCCAGCAGCTCCATCGGGACTAGCGGCCAAGAGACCCAGTACTTC. Its protein is CASSSIGTSGQETQYF.

The chain carries TRBV5-1 and TRBJ2-2, with D perhaps matching TRBD1 (6 bases). This CDR3 comprises 13 residues. Trimming pared 7 bases from V and 4 bases from J, leaving 11 bases between. Germline V gene data show CDR1 as SGHRS and CDR2 as YFSETQ. CDR3 loop: CASEQGTTGELFF. The CDR3 nucleotides are TGCGCCAGCGAGCAGGGGACCACCGGGGAGCTGTTTTTT.

The chain combines TRBV4-2 with TRBJ2-7, with D possibly matching TRBD1 (6 bases). V was shortened by 1 base and J by 3 bases, with 16 bases between the two germline ends. The germline CDR1 and CDR2 sequences are LGHNA and YNFKEQ. The CDR3 spans 16 residues. CDR3 in DNA: TGTGCCAGCAGCCAAGGTAACAGGGTAGGACACTACGAGCAGTACTTC. Protein product: CASSQGNRVGHYEQYF.

This chain joins TRBV5-5 and TRBJ2-7; weak D call: TRBD1 (6 bases). CDR3 size: 15 residues. Germline CDR1 and CDR2: SGHKS and YYEKEE (reference sequence). The V and J ends lost 1 base and 3 bases respectively, with 14 bases between them. The CDR3 DNA reads as TGTGCCAGCAGCTTGAGTGTCCAGGGGAGCTACGAGCAGTACTTC. Its protein product is CASSLSVQGSYEQYF.

The chain employs TRBV6-1 and TRBJ1-1, with 8 bases that match TRBD1. Germline assignment: CDR1 MNHNS and CDR2 SASEGT. This CDR3 has 14 amino acids. J gave up 4 bases and V 6 bases, and 7 bases lay outside the gene matches. The CDR3 loop reads CASSDRGLSTEAFF. The CDR3 nucleotides are TGTGCCAGCAGCGACAGGGGTTTGAGCACTGAAGCTTTCTTT.

The genes are TRBV7-2 and TRBJ2-3; TRBD2 aligns across 9 bases. The CDR3 has 16 amino acids. V shed 5 bases and J 5 bases; nucleotides not matched to a gene: 11. The germline gives CDR1 SGHTA, CDR2 FQGNSA. The CDR3 region has the DNA TGTGCCAGCAGCCTACGGGTAGCGGGGGAGAGAGATACGCAGTATTTT. Translating it yields CASSLRVAGERDTQYF.

The rearrangement joins TRBV6-6 to TRBJ2-5, with D perhaps TRBD2 (7 bases). Per the germline V gene, CDR1 is MNHNY and CDR2 is SVGAGI (reference sequence). This CDR3 comprises 16 residues. V shed 5 bases and J shed 4 bases, with 20 bases lying between them. The CDR3 is CASSQLGGGIVETQYF. CDR3 sequence (DNA): TGTGCCAGCAGTCAATTAGGGGGGGGGATAGTAGAGACCCAGTACTTC.

CDR3 sequence: CASSPTETYGYTF. CDR3 bases: TGTGCCAGCAGCCCGACAGAGACCTATGGCTACACCTTC. The chain links TRBV5-6 to TRBJ1-2, with D possibly TRBD1 on 5 matching bases. Germline CDR1 and CDR2: SGHDT and YYEEEE. CDR3 length: 13 amino acids. V lost 4 bases and J 4 bases, leaving 11 bases between the germline ends. The full variable domain, completed using reference TRBV5-6 and TRBJ1-2, is DAGVTQSPTHLIKTRGQQVTLRCSPKSGHDTVSWYQQALGQGPQFIFQYYEEEERQRGNFPDRFSGHQFPNYSSELNVNALLLGDSALYLCASSPTETYGYTFGSGTRLTVV.

The V gene is TRBV28, the J gene TRBJ1-3; 8 positions match TRBD1. Per germline, CDR1 MDHEN and CDR2 SYDVKM. This CDR3 spans 14 amino acids. V lost 5 bases and J lost 4; bases outside the gene matches: 4. CDR3 sequence (DNA): TGTGCCAGCAGTCGACAGGGGTTAGGAAACACCATATATTTT. Translation gives CASSRQGLGNTIYF.

The V and J genes are TRBV6-4 and TRBJ1-2; possible D gene TRBD1, 6 bases. Germline CDR1 is MRHNA and CDR2 is SNTAGT. This CDR3 contains 13 residues. Trimming left V 2 bases short and J 7 bases short, with 11 bases between. The CDR3 nucleotides read TGTGCCAGCAGTGACCCGCCGGACAGTGGCTACACCTTC. Its translation: CASSDPPDSGYTF.